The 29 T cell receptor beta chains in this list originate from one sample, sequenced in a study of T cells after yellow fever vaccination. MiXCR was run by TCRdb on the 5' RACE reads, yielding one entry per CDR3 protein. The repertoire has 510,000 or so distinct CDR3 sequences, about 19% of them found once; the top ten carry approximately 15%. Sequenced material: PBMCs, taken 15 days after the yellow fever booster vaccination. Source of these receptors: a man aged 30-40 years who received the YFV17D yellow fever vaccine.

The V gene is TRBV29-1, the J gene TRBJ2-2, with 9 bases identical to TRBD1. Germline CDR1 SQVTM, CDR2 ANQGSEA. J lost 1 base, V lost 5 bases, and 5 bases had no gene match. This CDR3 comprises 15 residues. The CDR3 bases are TGCAGCGTTAAACAGGGGGCCCGGAACACCGGGGAGCTGTTTTTT. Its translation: CSVKQGARNTGELFF.

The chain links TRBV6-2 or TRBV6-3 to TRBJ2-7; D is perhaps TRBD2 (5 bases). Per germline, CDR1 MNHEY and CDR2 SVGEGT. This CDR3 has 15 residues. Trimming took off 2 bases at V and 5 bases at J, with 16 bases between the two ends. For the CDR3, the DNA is TGTGCCAGCAGTTACCCTAACCCCCTCGGGGACGAGCAGTACTTC. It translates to CASSYPNPLGDEQYF.

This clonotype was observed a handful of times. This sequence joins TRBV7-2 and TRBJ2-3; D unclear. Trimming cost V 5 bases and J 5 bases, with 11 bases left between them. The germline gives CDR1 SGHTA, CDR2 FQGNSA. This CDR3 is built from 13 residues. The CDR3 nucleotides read TGTGCCAGCAGCGAGGAACCCGTAGATACGCAGTATTTT. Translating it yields CASSEEPVDTQYF.

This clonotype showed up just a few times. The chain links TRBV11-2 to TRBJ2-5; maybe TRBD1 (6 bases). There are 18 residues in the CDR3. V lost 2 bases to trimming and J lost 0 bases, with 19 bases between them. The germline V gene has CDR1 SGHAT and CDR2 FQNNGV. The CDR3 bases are TGTGCCAGCAGCTTACAGGGGTCCTATGCGTCGTACCAAGAGACCCAGTACTTC. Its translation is CASSLQGSYASYQETQYF.

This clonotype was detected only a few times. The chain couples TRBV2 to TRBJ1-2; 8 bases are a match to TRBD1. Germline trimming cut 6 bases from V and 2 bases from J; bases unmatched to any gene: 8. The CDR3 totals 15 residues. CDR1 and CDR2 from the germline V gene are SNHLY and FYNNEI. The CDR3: CASSPGQGSNYGYTF. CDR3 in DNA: TGTGCCAGCAGCCCAGGACAGGGTTCAAACTATGGCTACACCTTC. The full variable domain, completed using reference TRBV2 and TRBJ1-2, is EPEVTQTPSHQVTQMGQEVILRCVPISNHLYFYWYRQILGQKVEFLVSFYNNEISEKSEIFDDQFSVERPDGSNFTLKIRSTKLEDSAMYFCASSPGQGSNYGYTFGSGTRLTVV.

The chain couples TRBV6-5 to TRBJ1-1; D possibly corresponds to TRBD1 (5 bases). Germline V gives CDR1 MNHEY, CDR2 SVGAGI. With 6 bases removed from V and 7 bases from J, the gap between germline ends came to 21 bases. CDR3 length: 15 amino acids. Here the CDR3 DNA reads TGTGCCAGCAGCTACATGTGGGGGGAAAACGTTGAAGCTTTCTTT. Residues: CASSYMWGENVEAFF.

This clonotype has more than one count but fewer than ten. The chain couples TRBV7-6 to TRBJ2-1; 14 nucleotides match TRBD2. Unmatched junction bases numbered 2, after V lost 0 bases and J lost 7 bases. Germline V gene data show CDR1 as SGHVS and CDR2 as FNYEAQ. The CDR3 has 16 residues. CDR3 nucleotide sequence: TGTGCCAGCAGCTTAGCGGGGACTAGCGGGAGTAATGAGCAGTTCTTC. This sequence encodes CASSLAGTSGSNEQFF. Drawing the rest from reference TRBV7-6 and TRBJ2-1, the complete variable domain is GAGVSQSPRYKVTKRGQDVALRCDPISGHVSLYWYRQALGQGPEFLTYFNYEAQQDKSGLPNDRFSAERPEGSISTLTIQRTEQRDSAMYRCASSLAGTSGSNEQFFGPGTRLTVL.

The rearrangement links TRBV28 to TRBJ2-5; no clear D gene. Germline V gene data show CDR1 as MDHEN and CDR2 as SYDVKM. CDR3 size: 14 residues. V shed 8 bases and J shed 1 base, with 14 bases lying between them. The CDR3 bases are TGTGCCAGCCGTGGTCCGGTAGCCCAAGAGACCCAGTACTTC. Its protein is CASRGPVAQETQYF.

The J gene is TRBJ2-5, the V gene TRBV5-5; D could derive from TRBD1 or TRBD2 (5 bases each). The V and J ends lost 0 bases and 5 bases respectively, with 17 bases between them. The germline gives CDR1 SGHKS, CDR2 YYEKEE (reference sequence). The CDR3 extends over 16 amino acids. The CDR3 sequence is CASSLAVGDAGETQYF. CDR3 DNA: TGTGCCAGCAGCTTGGCCGTCGGGGATGCAGGGGAGACCCAGTACTTC. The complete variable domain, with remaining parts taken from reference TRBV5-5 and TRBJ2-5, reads DAGVTQSPTHLIKTRGQQVTLRCSPISGHKSVSWYQQVLGQGPQFIFQYYEKEERGRGNFPDRFSARQFPNYSSELNVNALLLGDSALYLCASSLAVGDAGETQYFGPGTRLLVL.

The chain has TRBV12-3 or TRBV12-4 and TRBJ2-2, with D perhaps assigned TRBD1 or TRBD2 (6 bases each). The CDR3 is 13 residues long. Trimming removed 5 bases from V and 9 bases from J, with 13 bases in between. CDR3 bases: TGTGCCAGCAGTCGAGGGGGGACCAGGGAGCTGTTTTTT. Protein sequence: CASSRGGTRELFF.

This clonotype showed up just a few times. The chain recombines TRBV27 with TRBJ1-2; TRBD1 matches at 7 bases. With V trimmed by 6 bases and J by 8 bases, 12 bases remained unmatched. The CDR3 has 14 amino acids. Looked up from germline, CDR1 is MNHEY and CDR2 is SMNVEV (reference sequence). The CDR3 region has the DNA TGTGCCAGCAGATCTACAGGGGTTTGGGAAGGCTACACCTTC. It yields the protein CASRSTGVWEGYTF.

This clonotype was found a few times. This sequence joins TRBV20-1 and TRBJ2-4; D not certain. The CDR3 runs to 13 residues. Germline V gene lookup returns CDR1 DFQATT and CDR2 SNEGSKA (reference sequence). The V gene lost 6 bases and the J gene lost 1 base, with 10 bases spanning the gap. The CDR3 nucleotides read TGCAGTGCCAAGGCGTCGGCCAAAAACATTCAGTACTTC. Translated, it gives CSAKASAKNIQYF.

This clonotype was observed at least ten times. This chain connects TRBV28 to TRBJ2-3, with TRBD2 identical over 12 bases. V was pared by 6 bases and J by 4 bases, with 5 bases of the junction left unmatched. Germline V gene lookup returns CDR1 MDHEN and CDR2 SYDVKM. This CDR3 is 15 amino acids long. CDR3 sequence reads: CASSLAGGPADTQYF. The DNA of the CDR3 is TGTGCCAGCAGCCTAGCGGGAGGGCCGGCAGATACGCAGTATTTT.

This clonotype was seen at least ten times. The CDR3 protein is CASSYLPGGASHEQYF. CDR3 nucleotide sequence: TGTGCCAGCAGTTACTTACCAGGGGGCGCGTCCCACGAGCAGTACTTC. The chain carries TRBV6-5 and TRBJ2-7; 8 bases fit TRBD1. This CDR3 spans 16 amino acids. Losses at the gene ends were 1 base for V and 5 bases for J; bases not matched to a gene: 10. Germline values: CDR1 MNHEY, CDR2 SVGAGI.

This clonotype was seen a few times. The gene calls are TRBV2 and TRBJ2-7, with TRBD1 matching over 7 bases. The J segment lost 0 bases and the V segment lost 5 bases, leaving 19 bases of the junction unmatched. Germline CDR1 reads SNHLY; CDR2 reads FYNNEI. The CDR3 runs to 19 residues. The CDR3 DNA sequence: TGTGCCAGCAGTCTTAAAAGGCTCCGACAGGGTCGATACTCCTACGAGCAGTACTTC. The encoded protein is CASSLKRLRQGRYSYEQYF.

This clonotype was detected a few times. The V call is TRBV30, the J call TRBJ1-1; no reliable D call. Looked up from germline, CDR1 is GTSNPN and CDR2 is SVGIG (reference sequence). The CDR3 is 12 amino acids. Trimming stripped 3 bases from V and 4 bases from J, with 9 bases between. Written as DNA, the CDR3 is TGTGCCTGGAGAGACACCCGCACTGAAGCTTTCTTT. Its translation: CAWRDTRTEAFF. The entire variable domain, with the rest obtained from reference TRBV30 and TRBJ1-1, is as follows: SQTIHQWPATLVQPVGSPLSLECTVEGTSNPNLYWYRQAAGRGLQLLFYSVGIGQISSEVPQNLSASRPQDRQFILSSKKLLLSDSGFYLCAWRDTRTEAFFGQGTRLTVV.

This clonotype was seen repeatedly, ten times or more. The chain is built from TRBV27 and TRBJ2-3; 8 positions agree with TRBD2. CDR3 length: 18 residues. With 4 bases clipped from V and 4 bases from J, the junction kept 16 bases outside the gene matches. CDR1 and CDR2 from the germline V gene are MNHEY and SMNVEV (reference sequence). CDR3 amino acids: CASSSPSGSTTPPDTQYF. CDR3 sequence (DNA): TGTGCCAGCAGTTCCCCCAGCGGGAGTACGACACCACCAGATACGCAGTATTTT.

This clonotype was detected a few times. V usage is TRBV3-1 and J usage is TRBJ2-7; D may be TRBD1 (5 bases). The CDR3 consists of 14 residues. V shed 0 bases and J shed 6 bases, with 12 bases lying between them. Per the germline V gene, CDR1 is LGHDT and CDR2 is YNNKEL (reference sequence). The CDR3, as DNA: TGTGCCAGCAGCCAAGATCGGTTAGGGGCCGAGCAGTACTTC. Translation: CASSQDRLGAEQYF.

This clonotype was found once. In DNA, the CDR3 is TGTGCCAGCAGCCTTGGACAGGAGGTGGGCCAGCCCCAGCATTTT. Translating gives CASSLGQEVGQPQHF. This chain connects TRBV12-3 or TRBV12-4 to TRBJ1-5, with TRBD1 identical over 7 bases. This CDR3 has 15 residues. Unmatched junction bases numbered 12, after V lost 6 bases and J lost 7 bases.

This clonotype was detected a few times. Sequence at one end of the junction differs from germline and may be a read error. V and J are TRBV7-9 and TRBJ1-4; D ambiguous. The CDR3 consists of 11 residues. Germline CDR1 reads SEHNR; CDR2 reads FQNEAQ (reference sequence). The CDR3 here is CASSVMGIQIF. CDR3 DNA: TGTGCCAGCAGCGTGATGGGGATTCAGATTTTT.

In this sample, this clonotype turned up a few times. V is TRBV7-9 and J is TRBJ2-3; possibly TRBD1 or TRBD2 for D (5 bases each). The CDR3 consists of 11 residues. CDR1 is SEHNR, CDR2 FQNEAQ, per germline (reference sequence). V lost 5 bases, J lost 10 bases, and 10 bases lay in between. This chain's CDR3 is CASSPPGPQYF. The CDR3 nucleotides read TGTGCCAGCAGCCCCCCGGGGCCGCAGTATTTT.

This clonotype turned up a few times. The CDR3, as DNA: TGTGCCAGCTCACCACCCACAGGGTCTTCTTACGAGCAGTACTTC. It specifies CASSPPTGSSYEQYF. The J gene is TRBJ2-7, the V gene TRBV18; perhaps TRBD1 as D (6 bases). There are 15 residues in the CDR3. The germline V gene has CDR1 KGHSH and CDR2 LQKENI. V was pared by 0 bases and J by 4 bases, with 13 bases between.

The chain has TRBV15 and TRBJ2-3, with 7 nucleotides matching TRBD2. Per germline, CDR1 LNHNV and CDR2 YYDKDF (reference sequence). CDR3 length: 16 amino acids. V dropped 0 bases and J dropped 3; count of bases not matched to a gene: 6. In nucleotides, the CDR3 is TGTGCCACCAGCAGAGATAAGACTAGCAGTACAGATACGCAGTATTTT. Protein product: CATSRDKTSSTDTQYF. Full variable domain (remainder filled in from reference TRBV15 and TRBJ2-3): DAMVIQNPRYQVTQFGKPVTLSCSQTLNHNVMYWYQQKSSQAPKLLFHYYDKDFNNEADTPDNFQSRRPNTSFCFLDIRSPGLGDTAMYLCATSRDKTSSTDTQYFGPGTRLTVL.

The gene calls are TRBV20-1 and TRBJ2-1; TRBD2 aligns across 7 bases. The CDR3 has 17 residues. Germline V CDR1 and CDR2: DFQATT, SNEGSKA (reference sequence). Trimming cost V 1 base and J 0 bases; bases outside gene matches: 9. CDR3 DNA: TGCAGTGCTAGAGTTTCTAGCGGCTCGAGCTCCTACAATGAGCAGTTCTTC. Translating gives CSARVSSGSSSYNEQFF.

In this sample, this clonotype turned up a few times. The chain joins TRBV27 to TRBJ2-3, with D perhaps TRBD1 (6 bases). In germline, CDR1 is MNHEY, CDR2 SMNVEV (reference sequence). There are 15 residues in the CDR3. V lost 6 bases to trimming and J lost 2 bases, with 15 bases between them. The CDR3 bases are TGTGCCAGCAGCCAGGACAGCTGGCCCACAGATACGCAGTATTTT. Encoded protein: CASSQDSWPTDTQYF.

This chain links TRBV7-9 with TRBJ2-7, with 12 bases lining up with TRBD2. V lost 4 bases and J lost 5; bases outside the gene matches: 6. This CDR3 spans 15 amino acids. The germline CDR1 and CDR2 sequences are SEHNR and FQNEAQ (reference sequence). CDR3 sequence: CASSSLAGGVHEQYF. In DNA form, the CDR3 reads TGTGCCAGCAGCTCCCTAGCGGGAGGGGTCCACGAGCAGTACTTC.

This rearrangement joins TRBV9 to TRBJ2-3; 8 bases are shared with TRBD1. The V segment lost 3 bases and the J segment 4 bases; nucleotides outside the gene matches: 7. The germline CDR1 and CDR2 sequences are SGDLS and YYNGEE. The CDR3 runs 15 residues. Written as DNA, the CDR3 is TGTGCCAGCAGCGGCCTCGGACAGGGCGCAGATACGCAGTATTTT. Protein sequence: CASSGLGQGADTQYF.

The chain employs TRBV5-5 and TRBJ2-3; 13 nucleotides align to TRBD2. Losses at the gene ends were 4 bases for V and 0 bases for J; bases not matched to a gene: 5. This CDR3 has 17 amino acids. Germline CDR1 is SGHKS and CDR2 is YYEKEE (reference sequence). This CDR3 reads CASSTGTSGVSTDTQYF. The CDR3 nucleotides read TGTGCCAGCAGCACAGGGACTAGCGGGGTTAGCACAGATACGCAGTATTTT.

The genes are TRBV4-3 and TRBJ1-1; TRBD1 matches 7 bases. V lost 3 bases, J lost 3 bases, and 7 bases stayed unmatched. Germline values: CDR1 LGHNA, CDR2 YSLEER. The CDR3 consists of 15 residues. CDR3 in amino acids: CASSHVDRDDTEAFF. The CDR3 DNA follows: TGCGCCAGCAGCCACGTCGACAGGGATGACACTGAAGCTTTCTTT.